These T cell receptor beta chains were read from a single sample in a study of T cells in Graves' hyperthyroidism and ophthalmopathy. TCRdb ran MiXCR on the multiplex PCR reads and lists one entry per CDR3 protein. The data hold hundreds of thousands of distinct CDR3 sequences, with under 45% observed a single time. Sequencing input: blood. These receptors were collected from a woman aged 40 to 50 with Graves' hyperthyroidism. CDR3s include the opening cysteine and the closing phenylalanine or tryptophan. The order of the fields is D gene, clone size, J gene, V gene, CDR3 DNA, CDR3 protein. A D gene is named only where the DNA matches it firmly. Not every row has a clone size; where given, it reads once, few, many or a size class.

- | many | TRBJ2-5 | TRBV29-1 | TGCAGCGTTGTGTTCCTTCCTCAGGGTGATCAAGAGACCCAGTACTTC | CSVVFLPQGDQETQYF
- | - | TRBJ1-5 | TRBV11-2 | TGTGCCAGCAGCTTAGGGTCACAGGCTAATCAGCCCCAGCATTTT | CASSLGSQANQPQHF
- | - | TRBJ2-7 | TRBV29-1 | TGCAGCGTTGAAGCGACAGCCTACGAGCAGTACTTC | CSVEATAYEQYF
- | many | TRBJ1-1 | TRBV29-1 | TGCAGCGTTGTAGGGCAGACAAACACTGAAGCTTTCTTT | CSVVGQTNTEAFF
TRBD2 | once | TRBJ2-1 | TRBV6-5 | TGTGCCAGCAGCCCTTCGGGAGGCACGAATGAGCAGTTCTTC | CASSPSGGTNEQFF
- | many | TRBJ1-4 | TRBV20-1 | TGCAGTGCTGACGAGGGGGGGAAAGAAAAACTGTTTTTT | CSADEGGKEKLFF
- | - | TRBJ2-7 | TRBV5-5 | TGCGCCAGCAGCCTCCCCCGGAGCCAGGTCGAGCAGTACTTC | CASSLPRSQVEQYF
TRBD1 | - | TRBJ1-4 | TRBV6-6 | TGTGCCAGCAGTTACCGCGGGACAGGGAGTGAAAAACTGTTTTTT | CASSYRGTGSEKLFF
- | few | TRBJ2-3 | TRBV29-1 | TGCAGCGACGGGGGAGGCTCAGATACGCAGTATTTT | CSDGGGSDTQYF
TRBD1 | - | TRBJ2-5 | TRBV5-1 | TGCGCCAGCAGCTACGTCGGGACAGGGGAAGAGACCCAGTACTTC | CASSYVGTGEETQYF
TRBD1 | many | TRBJ2-7 | TRBV7-9 | TGTGCCAGCAGCTTGGGACGCGGACAGGGCCGCTACGAGCAGTACTTC | CASSLGRGQGRYEQYF
- | - | TRBJ1-2 | TRBV7-2 | TGTGCCAGCAGCCAACCAGGAGCCCCCAACTATGGCTACACCTTC | CASSQPGAPNYGYTF
- | few | TRBJ1-1 | TRBV29-1 | TGCAGCGTTGGTGGGGGGAGCACTGAAGCTTTCTTT | CSVGGGSTEAFF
- | - | TRBJ1-5 | TRBV6-1 | TGTGCCAGCGCGGGGACCTTCAATCAGCCCCAGCATTTT | CASAGTFNQPQHF
- | - | TRBJ1-6 | TRBV7-9 | TGTGCCAGCAGCTTAGCTGGGGGTCATTCACCCCTCCACTTT | CASSLAGGHSPLHF
- | - | TRBJ1-6 | TRBV4-3 | TGCGCCAGCAGCCAGTCTTATTTGGGGCGAGCGACACCCCTCCACTTT | CASSQSYLGRATPLHF
- | - | TRBJ1-4 | TRBV19 | TGTGCCAGTATTAACCCGGGGGGGCCAAAACTGTTTTTT | CASINPGGPKLFF
- | once | TRBJ1-5 | TRBV25-1 | TGTGCCAGCAGTTTGGTGCTGGGGATAGGACAGCCCCAGCATTTT | CASSLVLGIGQPQHF
TRBD1 | - | TRBJ1-5 | TRBV6-1 | TGTGCCAGCAGACTTCAGGGGGACAATCAGCCCCAGCATTTT | CASRLQGDNQPQHF
TRBD2 | - | TRBJ2-5 | TRBV6-5 | TGTGCCAGGAGTTGCGAACCTCGACTAGCGGGGCTTAAGACCCAGTACTTC | CARSCEPRLAGLKTQYF
- | - | TRBJ2-5 | TRBV5-4 | TGTGCCAGCAGCTTAGAGGGGTTCGGAGAGACCCAGTACTTC | CASSLEGFGETQYF
- | - | TRBJ1-1 | TRBV5-1 | TGCGCCAGCTCGTTCCATACCGTTAACACTGAAGCTTTCTTT | CASSFHTVNTEAFF
- | - | TRBJ1-5 | TRBV7-3 | TGTGCCAGCAGCCCAACCGGGCACCATAGCAATCAGCCCCAGCATTTT | CASSPTGHHSNQPQHF
- | many | TRBJ2-5 | TRBV10-2 | TGCGCCAGCAGGACGCTCGGAAGCCTCCAAGAGACCCAGTACTTC | CASRTLGSLQETQYF
- | - | TRBJ2-5 | TRBV6-4 | TGTGCCAGCACCGAGCGGGTCTCGGAGACCCAGTACTTC | CASTERVSETQYF
- | - | TRBJ2-7 | TRBV29-1 | TGCAGCTCATCAGGGGCAGGGGCCGAGCAGTACTTC | CSSSGAGAEQYF
- | - | TRBJ1-1 | TRBV29-1 | TGCAGCGTTGGGCCCCTGACAGGATCGAACACTGAAGCTTTCTTT | CSVGPLTGSNTEAFF
- | - | TRBJ2-5 | TRBV9 | TGTGCCAGCAGCAACGGGACCGCGGAGACGGAGACCCAGTACTTC | CASSNGTAETETQYF
TRBD2 | - | TRBJ2-7 | TRBV7-9 | TGTGCCAGCAGGGGGACTAGCGGGATTAGCTCCTACGAGCAGTACTTC | CASRGTSGISSYEQYF
- | - | TRBJ1-6 | TRBV20-1 | TGCAGTGCTAGAGAGGATTCACCCCTCCACTTT | CSAREDSPLHF
TRBD1 | many | TRBJ1-2 | TRBV20-1 | TGCAGTGCTACGACAGGGGTGATAGGCTATGGCTACACCTTC | CSATTGVIGYGYTF
- | many | TRBJ1-5 | TRBV10-3 | TGTGCCATCAGTGAATCAATAAGGGGTGGGAGCAATCAGCCCCAGCATTTT | CAISESIRGGSNQPQHF
- | many | TRBJ1-2 | TRBV15 | TGTGCCACCAGGGACCCGAGGGTTTCCTATGGCTACACCTTC | CATRDPRVSYGYTF